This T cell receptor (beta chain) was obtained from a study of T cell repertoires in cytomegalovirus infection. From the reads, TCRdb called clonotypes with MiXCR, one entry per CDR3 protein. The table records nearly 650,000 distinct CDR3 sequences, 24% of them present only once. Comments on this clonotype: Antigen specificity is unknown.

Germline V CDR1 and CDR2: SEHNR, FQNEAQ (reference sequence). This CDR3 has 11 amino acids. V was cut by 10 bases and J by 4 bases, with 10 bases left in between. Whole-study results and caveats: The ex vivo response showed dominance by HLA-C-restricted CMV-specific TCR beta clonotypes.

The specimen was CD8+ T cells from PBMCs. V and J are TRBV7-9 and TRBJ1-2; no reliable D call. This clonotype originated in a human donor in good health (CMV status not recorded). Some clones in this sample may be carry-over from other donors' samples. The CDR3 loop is CATWAVYGYTF. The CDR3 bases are TGTGCCACCTGGGCGGTCTATGGCTACACCTTC.